Listed here are 23 T cell receptor beta chains from one sample, sequenced in a study of control samples from healthy donors and cancer patients. Here immunoSEQ multiplex PCR was the method, and the copy in TCRdb shows in-frame clones only, minus some. The data show tens of thousands of clones, with about 89% seen just once and around 18% held by the top ten. Sequencing used blood. Every receptor here comes from a man aged 50-59 years in good health.

The chain uses TRBV18 and TRBJ2-7; D tentatively reads TRBD1 or TRBD2 (6 bases each). V gave up 2 bases and J gave up 0 bases, with 14 bases separating them. The CDR3 spans 16 residues. Germline values: CDR1 KGHSH, CDR2 LQKENI. CDR3: CASSPITGTHSYEQYF. In DNA, the CDR3 is TGTGCCAGCTCACCAATTACAGGGACTCACTCCTACGAGCAGTACTTC.

The chain is built from TRBV30 and TRBJ1-3; D is unresolved. The CDR3 extends over 13 amino acids. Germline-derived CDR1 and CDR2 are GTSNPN and SVGIG (reference sequence). The V gene lost 2 bases and the J gene lost 2 bases, with 7 bases spanning the gap. The CDR3: CAWSPGTGNTIYF. DNA of the CDR3: TGTGCCTGGAGTCCTGGTACTGGAAACACCATATATTTT.

The V and J genes are TRBV24-1 and TRBJ2-1, with TRBD2 matching over 11 bases. CDR1 is KGHDR, CDR2 SFDVKD, per germline. The CDR3 length is 15 residues. V lost 4 bases, J lost 5 bases, and 3 bases stayed unmatched. The chain's CDR3 is CATSDPGLADNEQFF. The CDR3 DNA follows: TGTGCCACCAGTGACCCGGGACTAGCGGACAATGAGCAGTTCTTC.

CDR3 region: CASMGWVGELFF. The CDR3 bases are TGTGCCAGCATGGGGTGGGTCGGGGAGCTGTTTTTT. The rearrangement joins TRBV27 to TRBJ2-2; D gene ambiguous. CDR1 is MNHEY, CDR2 SMNVEV, per germline (reference sequence). V was pared by 7 bases and J by 7 bases, with 10 bases between. The CDR3 extends over 12 amino acids.

This clone was detected once. V usage is TRBV4-1 and J usage is TRBJ2-5, with 11 positions matching TRBD1. With 1 base clipped from V and 9 bases from J, the junction kept 7 bases outside the gene matches. Germline V gene data show CDR1 as MGHRA and CDR2 as YSYEKL. CDR3 length equals 15 residues. The CDR3 spells CASSQAGTGGDPQYF. CDR3 bases: TGCGCCAGCAGCCAAGCCGGGACAGGGGGAGATCCCCAGTACTTC.

V gene TRBV30 combines with J gene TRBJ2-5; 7 bases agree with TRBD2. Germline V gives CDR1 GTSNPN, CDR2 SVGIG (reference sequence). After removal of 2 bases from V and 5 bases from J, the junction contained 5 bases not matched to a gene. The length of the CDR3 is 13 residues. The CDR3 nucleotides read TGTGCCTGGAGTATTTCAGCGGGGGAGACCCAGTACTTC. Protein sequence: CAWSISAGETQYF.

The chain has TRBV27 and TRBJ2-5, with 9 bases aligning to TRBD1. V trimming: 6 bases; J trimming: 4 bases; junction bases outside the gene matches: 9. The CDR3 contains 15 residues. Germline V lookup: CDR1 MNHEY, CDR2 SMNVEV (reference sequence). Written as DNA, the CDR3 is TGTGCCAGCAGCAATGGACAGGGGTCATCAGAGACCCAGTACTTC. Translating it yields CASSNGQGSSETQYF.

The chain recombines TRBV5-5 with TRBJ1-2; D is undetermined. Germline V CDR1 and CDR2: SGHKS, YYEKEE (reference sequence). The V end was cut by 0 bases, the J end by 3 bases, with 6 bases between. The CDR3 has 13 residues. CDR3: CASSLGLDYGYTF. The CDR3 DNA is TGTGCCAGCAGCTTGGGATTGGACTATGGCTACACCTTC.

The chain couples TRBV7-8 to TRBJ1-4, with 10 positions matching TRBD1. Trimming at V came to 5 bases and at J to 7 bases, leaving 7 bases not matched to a gene. The V gene's germline CDR1 is SGHVS and CDR2 FQNEAQ. CDR3 length: 15 residues. DNA for the CDR3: TGTGCCAGCAGCGCTCGGACAGGGGGGGGTGAAAAACTGTTTTTT. Its translation is CASSARTGGGEKLFF.

The rearrangement joins TRBV2 to TRBJ1-2; possibly TRBD1 for D (6 bases). Between the trimmed V and J ends, which lost 6 bases and 5 bases, there was a span of 16 bases. Germline V gene lookup returns CDR1 SNHLY and CDR2 FYNNEI. The CDR3 totals 14 residues. CDR3 bases: TGTGCCAGCAGCAGGGAGGGGGTTGGATATGGCTACACCTTC. It is translated as CASSREGVGYGYTF.

The chain has TRBV5-1 and TRBJ2-5; 7 bases match TRBD1. The CDR3 has 14 residues. The junction had 0 bases not matched to a gene; V was cut back by 0 bases and J by 1 base. Germline-derived CDR1 and CDR2 are SGHRS and YFSETQ. The CDR3 loop reads CASSLGDSQETQYF. The CDR3, as DNA: TGCGCCAGCAGCTTGGGGGACAGCCAAGAGACCCAGTACTTC.

The chain uses TRBV10-2 and TRBJ1-2; 8 bases agree with TRBD1. The germline V gene encodes CDR1 WSHSY and CDR2 SAAADI. V trimming: 6 bases; J trimming: 3 bases; junction bases outside the gene matches: 6. This CDR3 has 14 residues. Written as DNA, the CDR3 is TGCGCCAGCAGCACGACAGGGGCCTACTATGGCTACACCTTC. Its translation: CASSTTGAYYGYTF.

The CDR3 here is CASSADSYNEQFF. The CDR3 DNA is TGTGCCAGTAGTGCGGACAGCTACAATGAGCAGTTCTTC. The J gene is TRBJ2-1, the V gene TRBV19; D is possibly TRBD1 (6 bases). Germline-derived CDR1 and CDR2 are LNHDA and SQIVND (reference sequence). The CDR3 is 13 residues long. Trimming left V 5 bases short and J 3 bases short, with 8 bases between.

In DNA, the CDR3 is TGTGCCAGCAGTTACTCGGGACTCGCCTACAATGAGCAGTTCTTC. Residues: CASSYSGLAYNEQFF. The V gene is TRBV6-2 or TRBV6-3, the J gene TRBJ2-1, with D maybe TRBD2 (6 bases). V was shortened by 0 bases and J by 2 bases, with 8 bases between the two germline ends. The CDR3 spans 15 residues. The germline CDR1 and CDR2 sequences are MNHEY and SVGEGT.

The chain has TRBV5-6 and TRBJ1-1; 8 nucleotides match TRBD1. V shed 1 base and J 13 bases; nucleotides not matched to a gene: 6. The CDR3 totals 12 residues. CDR1 and CDR2 from the germline V gene are SGHDT and YYEEEE. CDR3 DNA sequence: TGTGCCAGCAGCTTGCAAGGACAGGGAGATTTCTTT. Amino acids: CASSLQGQGDFF.

J is TRBJ1-5 and V is TRBV7-3, with D unresolved. CDR1 and CDR2 (germline): SGHTA, FQGTGA. This CDR3 comprises 13 residues. Between the trimmed V and J ends, which lost 0 bases and 4 bases, there was a span of 4 bases. The CDR3: CASSLTGNQPQHF. The CDR3 region has the DNA TGTGCCAGCAGCTTAACGGGGAATCAGCCCCAGCATTTT.

The chain uses TRBV3-1 (or the pseudogene TRBV3-2) and TRBJ2-3; D remains unclear. Deletions cut 4 bases from V and 0 bases from J, with 14 bases between. Germline V CDR1 and CDR2: LGHDT, YNNKEL (reference sequence). The CDR3 has 16 amino acids. CDR3 sequence: CASSRRSFPSTDTQYF. CDR3 sequence (DNA): TGTGCCAGCAGCCGGCGGTCCTTTCCTAGCACAGATACGCAGTATTTT.

Regarding this clone: In the same sample, other DNA sequences code for this CDR3. For the CDR3, the DNA is TGTGCCAGTAGGGACAGGGGGCAGGAGACCCAGTACTTC. Protein: CASRDRGQETQYF. The rearrangement joins TRBV19 to TRBJ2-5; 11 bases align to TRBD1. Germline values: CDR1 LNHDA, CDR2 SQIVND (reference sequence). The CDR3 runs 13 residues. V shed 6 bases and J 5 bases; nucleotides not matched to a gene: 2.

This clone was seen more than once but under ten times. The chain couples TRBV7-9 to TRBJ2-7; 8 nucleotides match TRBD1. V dropped 5 bases and J dropped 4; count of bases not matched to a gene: 10. CDR3 size: 15 residues. Germline loops: CDR1 SEHNR, CDR2 FQNEAQ (reference sequence). CDR3 in amino acids: CASSPETGVGYEQYF. The CDR3 bases are TGTGCCAGCAGCCCCGAGACAGGGGTGGGGTACGAGCAGTACTTC.

The genes are TRBV3-1 (or the pseudogene TRBV3-2) and TRBJ1-2, with 8 bases identical to TRBD1. Germline values: CDR1 LGHDT, CDR2 YNNKEL (reference sequence). The CDR3 consists of 14 residues. Trimming removed 3 bases from V and 4 bases from J; junction bases left unmatched: 4. This CDR3 reads CASSQTGAVYGYTF. Written as DNA, the CDR3 is TGTGCCAGCAGCCAGACAGGGGCCGTCTATGGCTACACCTTC.

The chain links TRBV19 to TRBJ2-5, with a weak D call TRBD2 (7 bases). Germline values: CDR1 LNHDA, CDR2 SQIVND (reference sequence). The CDR3 consists of 17 residues. Trimming stripped 3 bases from V and 5 bases from J, with 22 bases between. Here the CDR3 DNA reads TGTGCCAGTAGTATCGGGGGGCGCCGGGCCCGTTCGGAGACCCAGTACTTC. Encoded protein: CASSIGGRRARSETQYF.

V usage is TRBV27 and J usage is TRBJ2-7; 7 nucleotides match TRBD1. This CDR3 is built from 13 residues. Looked up from germline, CDR1 is MNHEY and CDR2 is SMNVEV (reference sequence). The junction had 3 bases not matched to a gene; V was cut back by 6 bases and J by 1 base. The CDR3 protein is CASSRGQSYEQYF. The CDR3 bases are TGTGCCAGCAGCCGGGGACAGTCCTACGAGCAGTACTTC.

The chain has TRBV9 and TRBJ1-2; D is undetermined. The CDR3 runs 12 residues. Germline V gives CDR1 SGDLS, CDR2 YYNGEE. Deletions cut 4 bases from V and 5 bases from J, with 9 bases between. The chain's CDR3 is CASSPPPYGYTF. The CDR3 DNA is TGTGCCAGCAGCCCCCCCCCGTATGGCTACACCTTC. The full variable domain, with the rest looked up from reference TRBV9 and TRBJ1-2, is DSGVTQTPKHLITATGQRVTLRCSPRSGDLSVYWYQQSLDQGLQFLIQYYNGEERAKGNILERFSAQQFPDLHSELNLSSLELGDSALYFCASSPPPYGYTFGSGTRLTVV.